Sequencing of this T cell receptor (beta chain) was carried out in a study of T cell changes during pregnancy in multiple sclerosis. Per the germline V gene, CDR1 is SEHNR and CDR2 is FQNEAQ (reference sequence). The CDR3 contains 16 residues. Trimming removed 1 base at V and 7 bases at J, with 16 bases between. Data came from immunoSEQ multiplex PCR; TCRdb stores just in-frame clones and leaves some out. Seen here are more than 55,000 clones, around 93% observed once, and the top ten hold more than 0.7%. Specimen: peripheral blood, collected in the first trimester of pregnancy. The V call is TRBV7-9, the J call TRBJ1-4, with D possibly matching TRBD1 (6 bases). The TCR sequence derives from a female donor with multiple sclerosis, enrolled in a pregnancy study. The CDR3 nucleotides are TGTGCCAGCAGCTTAGTGACAGGCCCTAGGACTGAAAAACTGTTTTTT. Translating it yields CASSLVTGPRTEKLFF.